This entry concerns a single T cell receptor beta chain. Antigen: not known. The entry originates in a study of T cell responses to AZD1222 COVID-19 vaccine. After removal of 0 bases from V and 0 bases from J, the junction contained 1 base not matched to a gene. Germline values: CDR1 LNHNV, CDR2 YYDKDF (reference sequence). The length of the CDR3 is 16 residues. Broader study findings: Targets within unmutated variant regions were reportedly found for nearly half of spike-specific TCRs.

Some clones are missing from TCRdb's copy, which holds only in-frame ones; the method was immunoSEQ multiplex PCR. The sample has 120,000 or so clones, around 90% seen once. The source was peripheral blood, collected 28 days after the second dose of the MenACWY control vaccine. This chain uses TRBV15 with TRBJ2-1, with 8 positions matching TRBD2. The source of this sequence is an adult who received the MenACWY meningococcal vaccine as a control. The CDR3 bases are TGTGCCACCAGCAGAGACGCGGGGGGCTCCTACAATGAGCAGTTCTTC. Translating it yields CATSRDAGGSYNEQFF. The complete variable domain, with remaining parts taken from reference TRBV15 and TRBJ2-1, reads DAMVIQNPRYQVTQFGKPVTLSCSQTLNHNVMYWYQQKSSQAPKLLFHYYDKDFNNEADTPDNFQSRRPNTSFCFLDIRSPGLGDTAMYLCATSRDAGGSYNEQFFGPGTRLTVL.